This section outlines one T cell receptor (beta chain) sequence together with its context. In the original workflow: Because ImmunoSEQ provided only junction sequences with no quality scores, the filtering differed. Assay: immunoSEQ multiplex PCR; the TCRdb copy retains only in-frame clones and omits some. V, J and clone size are those of that table, while D and trimming were read from the DNA. In the table there are about 2.4 million clones, 80% to 95% of which are singletons. The CDR3 has 13 residues. Germline lookup yields CDR1 GTSNPN and CDR2 SVGIG (reference sequence). Trimming at V came to 6 bases and at J to 5 bases, leaving 10 bases not matched to a gene. Every donor was a Caucasian adult from Nashville, Tennessee. The data were obtained in a study of shared clonotypes between healthy human individuals. Background on the study: A couple of women and a few men aged 18 to 49 served as donors. Every donor yielded three CD4 naive, three CD4 memory, two CD8 naive and one CD8 memory plate.

This receptor was obtained from a man younger than 35 in good health. Some clones in this sample may be carry-over from other donors' samples. The chain is built from TRBV30 and TRBJ2-7; 7 nucleotides match TRBD2. Sequences were obtained from naive CD4+ T cells from PBMCs. Subset indicated: CD45RA+ positively selected. The CDR3 loop reads CACPGRAVDEQYF. For the CDR3, the DNA is TGTGCCTGCCCTGGGAGGGCCGTCGACGAGCAGTACTTC.